This entry lists 2 T cell receptor beta chains sequenced from one sample in a study of shared clonotypes between healthy human individuals. Sequenced by immunoSEQ multiplex PCR; TCRdb stores in-frame clones only, minus some. The sample records about 2.4 million clones, around 94% being singletons. The sample taken for sequencing was naive CD4+ T cells sorted from blood. Subset reported: CD45RA+ positively selected. These receptors originate from a man aged 18 to 29 in good health.

The chain joins TRBV7-8 to TRBJ2-2, with 9 bases fitting TRBD2. The CDR3 consists of 15 residues. V trimming: 2 bases; J trimming: 7 bases; junction bases outside the gene matches: 5. Germline V CDR1 and CDR2: SGHVS, FQNEAQ. The DNA of the CDR3 is TGTGCCAGCAGCTTAAGCGGGGGGCTCATCGGGGAGCTGTTTTTT. Translation: CASSLSGGLIGELFF.

The chain couples TRBV29-1 to TRBJ1-1, with a weak D call TRBD1 (6 bases). Germline V gene sequence: CDR1 SQVTM, CDR2 ANQGSEA. With 2 bases removed from V and 4 bases from J, the gap between germline ends came to 14 bases. The CDR3 is 14 amino acids. The CDR3 DNA follows: TGCAGCGTTGAAAACAGGGCAGTGGTCACTGAAGCTTTCTTT. It yields the protein CSVENRAVVTEAFF.